This T cell receptor (beta chain) was captured in a study of long-term antiretroviral therapy in people with HIV. About the study: Some samples came about a decade before the 2015 immediate-ART recommendation, and these were the earliest.

Trimming took off 3 bases at V and 5 bases at J, with 8 bases between the two ends. Germline V lookup: CDR1 LNHDA, CDR2 SQIVND (reference sequence). This CDR3 is built from 13 residues. Turning to this clone: Its specificity is not known.

Overall study findings and caveats: Despite increasing after ART, diversity remained lower than that of transplant donor controls. Regardless of time point, clones expanded before ART dominated the repertoire.

Survey level was the resolution at which the v3.0 immunoSEQ assay ran. Profiling relied on immunoSEQ multiplex PCR, and the TCRdb table lists in-frame clones only, not all of them. The sample carries roughly 15,000 clones, roughly 90% recorded once. There were roughly 0.95-11 million cryopreserved PBMC in the samples before DNA extraction. The sequenced sample was unsorted PBMCs, obtained 6.2 years after starting antiretroviral therapy. The chain uses TRBV19 and TRBJ1-5; perhaps TRBD1 as D (5 bases). This TCR came from a man aged 35-49 years with HIV. The CDR3 is CASSMQGDQPQHF. CDR3 sequence (DNA): TGTGCCAGTAGTATGCAGGGAGATCAGCCCCAGCATTTT. The whole variable domain, filled in from reference TRBV19 and TRBJ1-5, reads DGGITQSPKYLFRKEGQNVTLSCEQNLNHDAMYWYRQDPGQGLRLIYYSQIVNDFQKGDIAEGYSVSREKKESFPLTVTSAQKNPTAFYLCASSMQGDQPQHFGDGTRLSIL.